This passage covers 4 T cell receptor beta chains from one sample sequenced in a study of blood T cell repertoires in COVID-19 (TCRdb year 2020). Library preparation used the immunoSEQ multiplex PCR assay. TCRdb's version of the immuneACCESS table is confined to in-frame rearrangements and falls short of the full clone set. An unresolved V gene accounts for under half of the shortfall where checked; the remainder is of unknown origin. The sample table contains 330,000 or so clones; only one count was recorded for approximately 89% of them. The ten largest clones represent 3.9% of the sample. Sequenced sample: peripheral blood. The receptors were gathered from a woman aged 55-75 years with COVID-19, enrolled during active disease.

This chain joins TRBV20-1 and TRBJ1-2; a weak D match, TRBD1 (5 bases). Deletions cut 3 bases from V and 8 bases from J, with 22 bases between. CDR1 is DFQATT and CDR2 is SNEGSKA in the germline V gene (reference sequence). The CDR3 contains 15 residues. The CDR3 nucleotides read TGCAGTGCTAGTGTTGTCCTTGGGGGGGGAGGCGGCTACACCTTC. This translates into CSASVVLGGGGGYTF.

A word on this clone: In the same sample, other DNA sequences code for this CDR3. The V gene is TRBV6-5, the J gene TRBJ2-3, with no clear D. The CDR3 totals 16 residues. Germline V gives CDR1 MNHEY, CDR2 SVGAGI. V lost 0 bases to trimming and J lost 0 bases, with 10 bases between them. DNA for the CDR3: TGTGCCAGCAGTTACTCGGGCAGAGCTAGCACAGATACGCAGTATTTT. It yields the protein CASSYSGRASTDTQYF.

V usage is TRBV18 and J usage is TRBJ1-2, with 8 nucleotides matching TRBD1. The CDR3 extends over 15 amino acids. The V gene end was trimmed by 3 bases and the J gene end by 2 bases; junction bases not matched to a gene: 5. Germline V lookup: CDR1 KGHSH, CDR2 LQKENI. The CDR3 DNA follows: TGTGCCAGCTCACCTACGGGACAGGAGAACTATGGCTACACCTTC. Its protein product is CASSPTGQENYGYTF.

The chain joins TRBV6-5 to TRBJ2-1; 11 bases line up with TRBD2. Trimming took 0 bases from V and 4 from J; bases not matched to a gene: 2. CDR1 MNHEY and CDR2 SVGAGI come from the germline V gene. The CDR3 consists of 16 residues. CDR3 bases: TGTGCCAGCAGTTACTCAGCTAGCGGGGGGTACAATGAGCAGTTCTTC. Translating it yields CASSYSASGGYNEQFF.